Listed below are T cell receptor beta chains from one sample, sequenced in a study of T cell responses to AZD1222 COVID-19 vaccine. TCRdb's copy holds only in-frame clones and misses some; the assay was immunoSEQ multiplex PCR. This sample yields around 120,000 clones, of which about nine tenths are seen a single time; around 8% belongs to the top ten. Here the sequenced sample was peripheral blood, taken 28 days after the second AZD1222 dose. The receptors originated from an adult who received the AZD1222 COVID-19 vaccine. CDR3s include the opening cysteine and the closing phenylalanine or tryptophan. D genes are given only for firm matches. Size is stated for part of the rows, as once, few or many counts, or as a class when the clone is expanded.

. | TRBJ2-5 | TRBV2 | . | TGTGCCAGCAGTGTGGGGGTGGGACAAGAGACCCAGTACTTC | CASSVGVGQETQYF
. | TRBJ2-3 | TRBV6-5 | . | TGTGCCAGCAGGGCAGGGGTAGCAGATACGCAGTATTTT | CASRAGVADTQYF
. | TRBJ2-7 | TRBV6-6 | TRBD1 | TGTGCCAGCAGTTATCTTCCGGGACAGAGGCACTACGAGCAGTACTTC | CASSYLPGQRHYEQYF
. | TRBJ2-2 | TRBV4-1 | . | TGCGCCAGCAGCCGAGGGGACACCGGGGAGCTGTTTTTT | CASSRGDTGELFF
. | TRBJ2-5 | TRBV2 | . | TGTGCCATCCGGGACCAAGGGGGAGAGACCCAGTACTTC | CAIRDQGGETQYF
few | TRBJ1-1 | TRBV6-5 | TRBD1 | TGTGCCAGCAACAGGGGGGACACTGAAGCTTTCTTT | CASNRGDTEAFF
once | TRBJ2-3 | TRBV19 | . | TGTGCCAGTAGTATCCAGGGGAGCACAGATACGCAGTATTTT | CASSIQGSTDTQYF
. | TRBJ2-1 | TRBV28 | . | TGTGCCAGCAGAAGTGGCGGCGGGACGGGGTTCTTC | CASRSGGGTGFF
. | TRBJ2-4 | TRBV3-1/TRBV3-2 | . | TGTGCCAACTCAAAAAAAACTCCGCTAGCCAAAAACATTCAGTACTTC | CANSKKTPLAKNIQYF
. | TRBJ1-4 | TRBV7-7 | . | TGTGCTAGCAGCTTAGTTAAGGATGAAAAACTGTTTTTT | CASSLVKDEKLFF
. | TRBJ1-6 | TRBV5-1 | TRBD1 | TGCGCCAGCAGCTTGGTTTCCGGGACAGGCCGGGCCCTCCACTTT | CASSLVSGTGRALHF
. | TRBJ2-3 | TRBV18 | . | TGTGCCAGCTCACCAACTCGGCGGACTAGCACAGATACGCAGTATTTT | CASSPTRRTSTDTQYF
. | TRBJ1-2 | TRBV6-5 | . | TGTGCCAGCAGTAACGAGGGTGGCTACACCTTC | CASSNEGGYTF
. | TRBJ2-7 | TRBV6-1 | . | TGTGCCAGCAGTGAAGGAGGGCGCTGGGGGGAGCAGTACTTC | CASSEGGRWGEQYF
. | TRBJ2-3 | TRBV19 | . | TGTGCCAGTAGGATTGGGTCTAACGCAGATACGCAGTATTTT | CASRIGSNADTQYF
. | TRBJ2-7 | TRBV5-4 | TRBD1 | TGTGCCAGCAGAAATCCGGGACAGGGGGCCGGAGAGCAGTACTTC | CASRNPGQGAGEQYF
. | TRBJ1-5 | TRBV10-3 | . | TGTGCCATATGCCGGACAAATAGCAATCAGCCCCAGCATTTT | CAICRTNSNQPQHF
. | TRBJ1-1 | TRBV2 | TRBD1 | TGTGCCAGCAGGGACAGGGGTGAAGCTTTCTTT | CASRDRGEAFF
. | TRBJ2-7 | TRBV18 | . | TGTGCCAGCTCACCACAGGACGAAGGGGGTATGTACGAGCAGTACTTC | CASSPQDEGGMYEQYF
. | TRBJ2-2 | TRBV5-1 | . | TGCGCCAGCAGCTGGGGCCGGGGCGGGAACACCGGGGAGCTGTTTTTT | CASSWGRGGNTGELFF
. | TRBJ2-1 | TRBV27 | . | TGTGCCAGCAACAAACAGGGAGGGAGCTCCTACAATGAGCAGTTCTTC | CASNKQGGSSYNEQFF
. | TRBJ2-3 | TRBV18 | . | TGTGCCAGCTCATCGGACCTAACGAACACAGATACGCAGTATTTT | CASSSDLTNTDTQYF
. | TRBJ1-1 | TRBV7-9 | TRBD1 | TGTGCCAGCAGGCCTGAGACAGGGGTGAACACTGAAGCTTTCTTT | CASRPETGVNTEAFF
. | TRBJ1-1 | TRBV2 | . | TGTGCCAGCAGGAAGTGGGCGAACACTGAAGCTTTCTTT | CASRKWANTEAFF
. | TRBJ1-3 | TRBV28 | . | TGTGCCAGCAACATCGCCCACTCTGGAAACACCATATATTTT | CASNIAHSGNTIYF
. | TRBJ1-2 | TRBV27 | TRBD1 | TGTGCCAGCAGTTTATCGGGGCAGGGGGCTAGCTATGGCTACACCTTC | CASSLSGQGASYGYTF
. | TRBJ2-3 | TRBV7-2 | TRBD2 | TGTGCCAGCAGCTTAAGGGGACTAGCGAGCACAGATACGCAGTATTTT | CASSLRGLASTDTQYF
few | TRBJ1-6 | TRBV2 | . | TGTGCCAGCAGTGGGACAGTGAATTCACCCCTCCACTTT | CASSGTVNSPLHF
. | TRBJ2-1 | TRBV9 | TRBD1 | TGTGCCAGCAGCCTTGGGGACAGAGGGATTCAGCAGTTCTTC | CASSLGDRGIQQFF
. | TRBJ2-2 | TRBV19 | . | TGTGCCAGTAGTATTACAGGGAGGTCCGGGGAGCTGTTTTTT | CASSITGRSGELFF
. | TRBJ2-7 | TRBV21-1 | . | TGTGCCAGCTGGGGCACAGGGGGTCTTTACTTC | CASWGTGGLYF
. | TRBJ2-2 | TRBV6-5 | TRBD2 | TGTGCCAGCTCGGGACTAGTCCTCAACACCGGGGAGCTGTTTTTT | CASSGLVLNTGELFF
. | TRBJ2-3 | TRBV12-3/TRBV12-4 | . | TGTGCCAGCAGCCCTGGCACAGATACGCAGTATTTT | CASSPGTDTQYF
few | TRBJ1-4 | TRBV9 | . | TGTGCCAGCAGCGTAGTAGGGCCCCTGGTCGGTGACGAAAAACTGTTTTTT | CASSVVGPLVGDEKLFF
. | TRBJ1-5 | TRBV2 | . | TGTGCCAGCAGTCTCAGTGGACAGATAAATCAGCCCCAGCATTTT | CASSLSGQINQPQHF
once | TRBJ2-2 | TRBV18 | . | TGTGCCAGCTCACCGTTTTCAGGGCTCAACACCGGGGAGCTGTTTTTT | CASSPFSGLNTGELFF